This T cell receptor beta chain was recovered during a study of blood T cell repertoires in COVID-19. Method: immunoSEQ multiplex PCR; TCRdb's copy keeps in-frame clones and lacks some. The data show approximately 200,000 clones, approximately 80% seen once. This TCR derives from a woman in her 50s with acute or convalescent COVID-19. Sample: peripheral blood.

The CDR3 DNA reads TGTGCCAGCAGTTCCCCCTTCGGGAGCACTGAAGCTTTCTTT. Protein: CASSSPFGSTEAFF. The rearrangement links TRBV6-5 to TRBJ1-1, with D uncertain. The CDR3 is made up of 14 amino acids. V lost 4 bases and J 4 bases, leaving 13 bases between the germline ends. CDR1 MNHEY and CDR2 SVGAGI come from the germline V gene.